The sequence of this TCR beta chain was determined in a study of T cell clonality in common variable immunodeficiency. Heparinized whole blood, 5 to 8 ml, came from each donor. The germline V gene encodes CDR1 LNHDA and CDR2 SQIVND (reference sequence). The CDR3 has 14 residues. Study conclusions and caveats: TCRbeta clonality was increased in CVID versus healthy controls. Authors noted CVID clonality's cause needs subpopulation repertoire sequencing.

Concerning this clone itself: What it recognizes is unknown. The CDR3 end lies 3 residues beyond the end of the read and is filled in from the germline J gene.

Repertoires were generated with immunoSEQ multiplex PCR, while TCRdb's copy carries only in-frame clones and drops some. The sample yields tens of thousands of clones, without any singletons. The TCR was taken from a person between 18 and 75 years old in good health. The sample comprised peripheral blood mononuclear cells. The chain links TRBV19 to TRBJ1-2; D possibly corresponds to TRBD1 (6 bases). The DNA read from the CDR3 is TGTGCCAGTAGTATGTGGCAGGGGACCCACGAC. Encoded protein: CASSMWQGTHD. The whole CDR3 is CASSMWQGTHDYTF.